This TCR beta chain stems from a study of T-cell reconstitution after alpha-beta-depleted transplantation in children. Unique molecular identifiers were built into the TCRbeta library. Each CDR3 protein is one row after TCRdb ran MiXCR on the PCR reads. The table shows about 600,000 distinct CDR3 sequences, with over 9.5% occurring only once. There are a few counts of this clonotype. The CDR3 consists of 11 residues. Germline values: CDR1 MNHNY, CDR2 SVGAGI (reference sequence). V was pared by 8 bases and J by 5 bases, with 10 bases between. Specimen: PBMCs from the stem cell graft donor, collected from the stem cell graft. V and J are TRBV6-6 and TRBJ2-7; tentatively, D is TRBD1 (5 bases). This TCR was recovered from a human donor who donated a stem cell graft to a child with acute myeloid leukemia. DNA of the CDR3: TGTGCCAGCGGGGAAGGGGACGAGCAGTACTTC. Translating it yields CASGEGDEQYF.